This T cell receptor (beta chain) was obtained from a study of metastatic and nonmetastatic thyroid tumors. For the study at large: Malignant and benign thyroid patients had repertoires compared in peripheral blood and tumor or nodule tissue. General study results and limits: Significantly higher TCR beta diversity was reportedly seen in malignant thyroid tumors than benign nodules, in blood and tumor.

Comment on this clone: Antigen specificity is unknown.

CDR1 SGHRS and CDR2 YFSETQ come from the germline V gene. Trimming pared 0 bases from V and 2 bases from J, leaving 15 bases between. The CDR3 has 16 residues. Patients were all untreated before their thyroid surgery. In the authors' methods: A classifier for distant metastasis in papillary thyroid cancer was constructed using CDR3 differences observed across clinicopathological groups. Via MiXCR, TCRdb re-called the PCR reads. TCRdb, rather than the study authors, made the V and J calls. The table includes about 4,100 clones, roughly 33% detected once. The sequence was collected from a male donor with papillary thyroid cancer or a benign thyroid nodule (not recorded which). Some clones in this sample may be carry-over from other donors' samples. Sequences were obtained from adjacent normal tissue. This chain connects TRBV5-1 to TRBJ2-7; D is uncertain. The CDR3 region is CASSLGVGFGAYEQYF. CDR3 sequence (DNA): TGCGCCAGCAGCTTGGGGGTGGGTTTTGGCGCCTACGAGCAGTACTTC.